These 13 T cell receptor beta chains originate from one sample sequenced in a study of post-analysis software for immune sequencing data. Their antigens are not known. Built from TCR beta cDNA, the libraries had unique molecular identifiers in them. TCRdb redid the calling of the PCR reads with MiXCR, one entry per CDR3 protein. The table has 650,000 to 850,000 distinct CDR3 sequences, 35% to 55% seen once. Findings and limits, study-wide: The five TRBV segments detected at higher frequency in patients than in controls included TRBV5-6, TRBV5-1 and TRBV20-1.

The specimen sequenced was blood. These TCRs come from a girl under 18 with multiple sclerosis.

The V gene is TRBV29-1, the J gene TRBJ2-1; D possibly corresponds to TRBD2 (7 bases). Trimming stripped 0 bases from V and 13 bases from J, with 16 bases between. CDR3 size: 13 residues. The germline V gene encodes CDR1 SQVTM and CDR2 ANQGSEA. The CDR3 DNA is TGCAGCGTTGAAGACGAGGGGGGGGCCGGACAGTTCTTC. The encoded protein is CSVEDEGGAGQFF.

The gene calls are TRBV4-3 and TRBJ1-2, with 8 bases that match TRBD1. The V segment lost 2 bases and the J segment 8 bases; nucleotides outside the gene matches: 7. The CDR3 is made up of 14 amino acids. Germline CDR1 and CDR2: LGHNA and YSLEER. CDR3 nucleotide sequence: TGCGCCAGCAGCCAACTCCTGGACAGGGAGGGCTACACCTTC. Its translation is CASSQLLDREGYTF.

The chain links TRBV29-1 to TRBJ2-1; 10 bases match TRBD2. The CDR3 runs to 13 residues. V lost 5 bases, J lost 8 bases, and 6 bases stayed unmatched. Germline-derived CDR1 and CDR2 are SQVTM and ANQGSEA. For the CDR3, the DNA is TGCAGCGTTTCGTCTAGCGGGAGCTATGAGCAGTTCTTC. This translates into CSVSSSGSYEQFF.

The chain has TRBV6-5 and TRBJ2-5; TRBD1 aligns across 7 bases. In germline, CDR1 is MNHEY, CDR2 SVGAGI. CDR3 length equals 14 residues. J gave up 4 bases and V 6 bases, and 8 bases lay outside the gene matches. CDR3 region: CASSGTVFRETQYF. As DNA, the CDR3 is TGTGCCAGCAGCGGGACAGTGTTTCGAGAGACCCAGTACTTC.

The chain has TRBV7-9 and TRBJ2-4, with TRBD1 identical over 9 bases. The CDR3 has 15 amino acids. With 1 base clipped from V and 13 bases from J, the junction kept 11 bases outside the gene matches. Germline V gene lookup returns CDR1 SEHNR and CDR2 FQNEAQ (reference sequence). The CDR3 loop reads CASSLGRQGGIAQYF. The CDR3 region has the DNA TGTGCCAGCAGCTTAGGTCGACAGGGGGGAATCGCGCAGTACTTC.

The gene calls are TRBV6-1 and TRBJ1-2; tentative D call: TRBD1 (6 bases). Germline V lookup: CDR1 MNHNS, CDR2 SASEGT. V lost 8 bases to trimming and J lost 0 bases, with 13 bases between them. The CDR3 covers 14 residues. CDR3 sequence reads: CASFWDTANYGYTF. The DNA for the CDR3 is TGTGCCAGCTTCTGGGACACAGCTAACTATGGCTACACCTTC.

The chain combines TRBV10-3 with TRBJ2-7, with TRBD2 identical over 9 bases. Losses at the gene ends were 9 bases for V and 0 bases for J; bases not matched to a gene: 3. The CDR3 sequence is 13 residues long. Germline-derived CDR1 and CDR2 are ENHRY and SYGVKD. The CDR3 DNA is TGTGCCATTTCTAGCGGGATCTCCTACGAGCAGTACTTC. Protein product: CAISSGISYEQYF.

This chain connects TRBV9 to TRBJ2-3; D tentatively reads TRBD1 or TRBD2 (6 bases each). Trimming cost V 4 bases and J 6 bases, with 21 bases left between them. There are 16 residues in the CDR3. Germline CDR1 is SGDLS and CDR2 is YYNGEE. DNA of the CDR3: TGTGCCAGCAGCTTGGACGCCCCGGGGGCCCGGGATACGCAGTATTTT. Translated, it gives CASSLDAPGARDTQYF.

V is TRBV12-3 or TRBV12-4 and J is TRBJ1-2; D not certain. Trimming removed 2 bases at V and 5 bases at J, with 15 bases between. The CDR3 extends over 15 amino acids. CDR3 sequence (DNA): TGTGCCAGCAGTTTACTTCGGAGGCAGCAGTATGGCTACACCTTC. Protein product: CASSLLRRQQYGYTF.

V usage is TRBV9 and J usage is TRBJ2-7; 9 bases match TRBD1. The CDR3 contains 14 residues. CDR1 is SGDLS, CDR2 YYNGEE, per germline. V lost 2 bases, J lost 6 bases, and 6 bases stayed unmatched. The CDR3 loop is CASSVRDRDVEQYF. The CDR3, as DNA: TGTGCCAGCAGCGTCCGGGACAGGGATGTCGAGCAGTACTTC.

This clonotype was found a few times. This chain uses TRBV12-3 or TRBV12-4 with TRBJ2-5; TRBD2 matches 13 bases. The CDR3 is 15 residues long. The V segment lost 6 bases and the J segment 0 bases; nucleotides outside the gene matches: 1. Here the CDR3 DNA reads TGTGCCAGCAGGGGACTAGCGGGAAACCAAGAGACCCAGTACTTC. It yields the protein CASRGLAGNQETQYF.

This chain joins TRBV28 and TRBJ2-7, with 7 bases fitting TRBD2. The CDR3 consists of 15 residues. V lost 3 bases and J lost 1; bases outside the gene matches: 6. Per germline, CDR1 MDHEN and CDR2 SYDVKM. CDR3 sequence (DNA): TGTGCCAGCAGTTTTATGCGGGAGATTTCCTACGAGCAGTACTTC. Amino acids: CASSFMREISYEQYF.

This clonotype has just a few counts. The CDR3 region is CATSRDRVVAKNIQYF. Here the CDR3 DNA reads TGTGCCACCAGCAGAGATCGTGTGGTAGCCAAAAACATTCAGTACTTC. This chain links TRBV15 with TRBJ2-4; the D is unclear. Trimming cost V 0 bases and J 0 bases, with 9 bases left between them. CDR1 and CDR2 (germline): LNHNV, YYDKDF (reference sequence). The CDR3 has 16 residues.